This TCR beta chain was sequenced in a study of cytomegalovirus exposure and HLA in healthy donors. CDR1 and CDR2 from the germline V gene are SGHNT and YYREEE (reference sequence). This CDR3 region has 17 residues. The J segment lost 3 bases and the V segment lost 4 bases, leaving 5 bases of the junction unmatched. Findings of the study overall: TCR beta sequences numbering some 17,000 were associated with HLA alleles at 0.05 false discovery rate in a later analysis. Later analysis revealed greater clonal expansion in HLA-associated TCR beta chains than in equally common others. In the analysis, some V segments, TRBV6-2 and TRBV6-3 included, were excluded as indistinguishable.

Both 60 Vbeta primers and 13 Jbeta primers went into the PCR. The table came from immunoSEQ multiplex PCR; TCRdb's copy has only in-frame clones and leaves some out. The profile shows roughly 110,000 clones, approximately 82% of them singletons. The table lists this clone with a few counts. Its target is unknown. This chain connects TRBV5-4 to TRBJ2-2, with 14 bases matching TRBD2. The TCR originated in a man aged 40-49 years in good health and CMV-seronegative. Specimen: PBMCs. In DNA form, the CDR3 reads TGTGCCAGCAGCGCCCCGGGACTAGCGGGGGACACCGGGGAGCTGTTTTTT. Residues: CASSAPGLAGDTGELFF.